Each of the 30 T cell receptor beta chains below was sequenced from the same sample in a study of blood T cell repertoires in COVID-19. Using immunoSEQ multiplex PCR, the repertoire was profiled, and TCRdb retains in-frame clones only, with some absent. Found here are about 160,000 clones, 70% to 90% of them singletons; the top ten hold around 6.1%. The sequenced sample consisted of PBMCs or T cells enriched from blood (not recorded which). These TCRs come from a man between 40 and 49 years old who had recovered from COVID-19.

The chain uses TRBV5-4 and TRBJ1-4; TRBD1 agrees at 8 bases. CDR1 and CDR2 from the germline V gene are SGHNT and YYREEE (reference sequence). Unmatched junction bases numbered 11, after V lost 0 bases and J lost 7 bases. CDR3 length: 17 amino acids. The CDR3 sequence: CASSLAGQGAVGEKLFF. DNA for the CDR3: TGTGCCAGCAGCTTGGCCGGGCAGGGGGCGGTGGGTGAAAAACTGTTTTTT.

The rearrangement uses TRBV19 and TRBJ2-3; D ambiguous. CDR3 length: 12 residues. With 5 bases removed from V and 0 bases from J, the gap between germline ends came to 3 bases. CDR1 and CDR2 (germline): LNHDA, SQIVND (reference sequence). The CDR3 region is CASSPSTDTQYF. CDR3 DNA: TGTGCCAGTAGTCCAAGCACAGATACGCAGTATTTT. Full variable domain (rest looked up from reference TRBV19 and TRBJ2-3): DGGITQSPKYLFRKEGQNVTLSCEQNLNHDAMYWYRQDPGQGLRLIYYSQIVNDFQKGDIAEGYSVSREKKESFPLTVTSAQKNPTAFYLCASSPSTDTQYFGPGTRLTVL.

The chain's CDR3 is CASSWSGTGNSGNTIYF. The CDR3 DNA reads as TGTGCCAGCAGCTGGTCCGGGACAGGGAACTCTGGAAACACCATATATTTT. This chain joins TRBV5-5 and TRBJ1-3; 9 bases map to TRBD1. Trimming cost V 3 bases and J 0 bases; bases outside gene matches: 7. Germline CDR1 SGHKS, CDR2 YYEKEE (reference sequence). The CDR3 runs to 17 residues.

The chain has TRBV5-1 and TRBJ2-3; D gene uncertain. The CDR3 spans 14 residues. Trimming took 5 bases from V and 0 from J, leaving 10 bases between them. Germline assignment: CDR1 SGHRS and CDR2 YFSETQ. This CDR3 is CASSVGSSTDTQYF. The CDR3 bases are TGCGCCAGCAGTGTGGGCTCTAGCACAGATACGCAGTATTTT.

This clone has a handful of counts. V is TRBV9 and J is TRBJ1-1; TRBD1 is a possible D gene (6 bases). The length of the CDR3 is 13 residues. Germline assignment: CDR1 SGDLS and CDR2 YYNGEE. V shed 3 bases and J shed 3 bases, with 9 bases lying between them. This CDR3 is CASSAHRDTEAFF. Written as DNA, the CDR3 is TGTGCCAGCAGCGCACACAGGGACACTGAAGCTTTCTTT.

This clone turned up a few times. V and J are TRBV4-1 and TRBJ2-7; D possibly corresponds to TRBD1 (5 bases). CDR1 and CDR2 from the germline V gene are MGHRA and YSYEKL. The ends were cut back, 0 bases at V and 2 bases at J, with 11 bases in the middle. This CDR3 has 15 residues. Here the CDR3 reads CASSQEQRGTYEQYF. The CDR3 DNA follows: TGCGCCAGCAGCCAAGAACAAAGGGGAACCTACGAGCAGTACTTC.

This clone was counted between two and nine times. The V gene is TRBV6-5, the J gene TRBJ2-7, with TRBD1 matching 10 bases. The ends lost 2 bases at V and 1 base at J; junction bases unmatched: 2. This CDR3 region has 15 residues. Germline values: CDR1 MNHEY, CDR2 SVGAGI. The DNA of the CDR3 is TGTGCCAGCAGTTACCGGGACAGGGGATCCTACGAGCAGTACTTC. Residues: CASSYRDRGSYEQYF.

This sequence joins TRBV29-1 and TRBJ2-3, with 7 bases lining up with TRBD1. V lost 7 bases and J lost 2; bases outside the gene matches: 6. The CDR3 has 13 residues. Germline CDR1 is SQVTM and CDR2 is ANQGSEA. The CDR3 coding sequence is TGCAGCGCTGTGACAGGGTCCACAGATACGCAGTATTTT. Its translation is CSAVTGSTDTQYF.

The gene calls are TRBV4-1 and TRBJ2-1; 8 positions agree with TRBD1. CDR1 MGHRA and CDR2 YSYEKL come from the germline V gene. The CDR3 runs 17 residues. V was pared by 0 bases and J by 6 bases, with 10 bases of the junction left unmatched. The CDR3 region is CASSQEGPTGAGNEQFF. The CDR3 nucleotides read TGCGCCAGCAGCCAAGAAGGACCGACAGGGGCGGGCAATGAGCAGTTCTTC.

CDR3 loop: CASSSGLGETQYF. DNA of the CDR3: TGTGCCAGCTCATCAGGGCTAGGGGAGACCCAGTACTTC. The chain couples TRBV18 to TRBJ2-5; D possibly corresponds to TRBD1 (5 bases). Between the trimmed V and J ends, which lost 5 bases and 5 bases, there was a span of 12 bases. Germline lookup yields CDR1 KGHSH and CDR2 LQKENI. This CDR3 is built from 13 residues. Combining the CDR3 with reference TRBV18 and TRBJ2-5 gives the whole variable domain NAGVMQNPRHLVRRRGQEARLRCSPMKGHSHVYWYRQLPEEGLKFMVYLQKENIIDESGMPKERFSAEFPKEGPSILRIQQVVRGDSAAYFCASSSGLGETQYFGPGTRLLVL.

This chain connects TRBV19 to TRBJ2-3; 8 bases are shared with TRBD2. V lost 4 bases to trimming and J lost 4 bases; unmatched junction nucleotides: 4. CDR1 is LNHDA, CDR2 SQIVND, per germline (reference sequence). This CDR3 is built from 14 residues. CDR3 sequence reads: CASSTETSADTQYF. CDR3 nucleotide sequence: TGTGCCAGTAGTACCGAGACTAGCGCAGATACGCAGTATTTT.

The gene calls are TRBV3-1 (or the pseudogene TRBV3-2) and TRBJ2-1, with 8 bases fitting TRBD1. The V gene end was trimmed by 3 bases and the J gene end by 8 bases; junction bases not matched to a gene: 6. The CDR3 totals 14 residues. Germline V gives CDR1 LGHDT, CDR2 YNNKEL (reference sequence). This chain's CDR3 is CASSHGQGAYEQFF. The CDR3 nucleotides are TGTGCCAGCAGCCATGGTCAGGGGGCTTATGAGCAGTTCTTC.

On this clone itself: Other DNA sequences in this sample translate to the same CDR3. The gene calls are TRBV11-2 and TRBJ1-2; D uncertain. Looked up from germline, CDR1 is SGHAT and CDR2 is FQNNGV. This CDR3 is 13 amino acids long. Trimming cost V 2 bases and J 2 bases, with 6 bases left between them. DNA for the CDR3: TGTGCCAGCAGCTTATCAGAAAACTATGGCTACACCTTC. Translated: CASSLSENYGYTF.

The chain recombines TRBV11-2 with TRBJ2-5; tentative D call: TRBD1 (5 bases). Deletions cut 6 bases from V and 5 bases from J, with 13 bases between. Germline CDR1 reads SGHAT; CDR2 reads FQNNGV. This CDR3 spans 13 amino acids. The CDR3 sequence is CASSAAGLETQYF. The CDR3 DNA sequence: TGTGCCAGCAGTGCCGCAGGGCTGGAGACCCAGTACTTC.

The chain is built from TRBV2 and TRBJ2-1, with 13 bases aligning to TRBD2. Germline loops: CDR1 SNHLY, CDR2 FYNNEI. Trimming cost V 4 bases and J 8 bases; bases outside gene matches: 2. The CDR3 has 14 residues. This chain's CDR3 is CASSGTSGGDEQFF. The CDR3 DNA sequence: TGTGCCAGCAGTGGGACTAGCGGGGGAGATGAGCAGTTCTTC.

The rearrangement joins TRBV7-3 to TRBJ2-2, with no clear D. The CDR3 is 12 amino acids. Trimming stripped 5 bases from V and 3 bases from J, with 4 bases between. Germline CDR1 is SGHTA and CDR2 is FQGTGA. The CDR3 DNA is TGTGCCAGCAGCCAATACACCGGGGAGCTGTTTTTT. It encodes CASSQYTGELFF.

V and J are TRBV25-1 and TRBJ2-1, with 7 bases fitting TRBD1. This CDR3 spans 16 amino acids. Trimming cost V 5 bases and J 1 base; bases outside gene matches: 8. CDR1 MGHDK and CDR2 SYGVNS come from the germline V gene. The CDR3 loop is CASSNGTAPSYNEQFF. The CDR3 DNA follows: TGTGCCAGCAGTAACGGGACAGCACCATCCTACAATGAGCAGTTCTTC.

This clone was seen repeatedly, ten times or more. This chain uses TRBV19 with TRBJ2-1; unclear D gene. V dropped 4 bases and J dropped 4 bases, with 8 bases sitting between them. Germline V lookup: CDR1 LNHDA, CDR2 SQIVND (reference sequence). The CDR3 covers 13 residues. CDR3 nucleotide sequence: TGTGCCAGTAGTACCGCGACATACAATGAGCAGTTCTTC. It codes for CASSTATYNEQFF.

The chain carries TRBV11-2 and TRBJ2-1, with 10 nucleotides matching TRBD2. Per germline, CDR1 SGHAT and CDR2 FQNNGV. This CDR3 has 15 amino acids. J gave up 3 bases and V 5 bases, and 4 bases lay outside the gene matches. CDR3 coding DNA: TGTGCCAGCAGCCAACTAGCGGGGTTCTACAATGAGCAGTTCTTC. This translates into CASSQLAGFYNEQFF. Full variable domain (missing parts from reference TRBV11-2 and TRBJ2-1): EAGVAQSPRYKIIEKRQSVAFWCNPISGHATLYWYQQILGQGPKLLIQFQNNGVVDDSQLPKDRFSAERLKGVDSTLKIQPAKLEDSAVYLCASSQLAGFYNEQFFGPGTRLTVL.

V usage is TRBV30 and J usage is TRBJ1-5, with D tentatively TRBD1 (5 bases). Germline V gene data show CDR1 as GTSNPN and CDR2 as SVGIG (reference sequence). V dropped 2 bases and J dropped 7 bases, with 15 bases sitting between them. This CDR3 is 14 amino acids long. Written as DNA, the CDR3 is TGTGCCTGGAGTTCCCTATCCCGGGGGCAGCCCCAGCATTTT. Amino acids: CAWSSLSRGQPQHF.

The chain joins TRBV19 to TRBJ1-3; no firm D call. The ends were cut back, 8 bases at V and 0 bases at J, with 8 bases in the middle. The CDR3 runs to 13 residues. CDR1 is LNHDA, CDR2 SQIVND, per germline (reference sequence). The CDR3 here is CASRWASGNTIYF. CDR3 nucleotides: TGTGCCAGTCGTTGGGCCTCTGGAAACACCATATATTTT.

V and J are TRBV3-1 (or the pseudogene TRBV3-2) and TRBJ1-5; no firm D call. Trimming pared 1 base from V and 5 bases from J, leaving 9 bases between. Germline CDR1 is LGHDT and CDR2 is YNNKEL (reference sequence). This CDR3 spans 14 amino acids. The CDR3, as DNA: TGTGCCAGCAGCCAAGCGACACGCGATCAGCCCCAGCATTTT. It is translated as CASSQATRDQPQHF.

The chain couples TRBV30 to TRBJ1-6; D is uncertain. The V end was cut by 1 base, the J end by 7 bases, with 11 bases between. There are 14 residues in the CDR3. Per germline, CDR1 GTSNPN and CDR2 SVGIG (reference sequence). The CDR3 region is CAWSDGGRNSPLHF. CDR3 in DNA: TGTGCCTGGAGTGATGGAGGGCGGAATTCACCCCTCCACTTT.

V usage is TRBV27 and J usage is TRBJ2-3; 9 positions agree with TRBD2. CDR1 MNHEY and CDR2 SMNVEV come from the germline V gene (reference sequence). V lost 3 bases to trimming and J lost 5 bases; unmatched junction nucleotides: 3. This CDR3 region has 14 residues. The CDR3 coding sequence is TGTGCCAGCAGTTTGCGGGGGGGCGTAGATACGCAGTATTTT. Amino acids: CASSLRGGVDTQYF.

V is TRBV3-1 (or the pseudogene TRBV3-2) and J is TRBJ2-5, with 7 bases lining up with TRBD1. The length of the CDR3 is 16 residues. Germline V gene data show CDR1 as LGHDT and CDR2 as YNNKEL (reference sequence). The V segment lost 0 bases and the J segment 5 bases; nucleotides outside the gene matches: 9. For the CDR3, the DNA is TGTGCCAGCAGCCAAGATGGCGCAGGGGGACGGGAGACCCAGTACTTC. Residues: CASSQDGAGGRETQYF.

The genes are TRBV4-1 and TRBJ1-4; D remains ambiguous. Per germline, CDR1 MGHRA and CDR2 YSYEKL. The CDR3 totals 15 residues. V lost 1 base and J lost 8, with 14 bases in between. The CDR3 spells CASSQVGGAIEKLFF. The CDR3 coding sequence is TGCGCCAGCAGCCAAGTCGGCGGTGCAATAGAAAAACTGTTTTTT.

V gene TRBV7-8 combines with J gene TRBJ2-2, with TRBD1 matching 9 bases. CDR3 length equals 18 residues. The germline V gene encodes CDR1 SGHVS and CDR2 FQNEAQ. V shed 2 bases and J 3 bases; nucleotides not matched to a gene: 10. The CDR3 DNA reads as TGTGCCAGCAGCTTATCGCGGACAGGGGAGGGGCACACCGGGGAGCTGTTTTTT. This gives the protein CASSLSRTGEGHTGELFF. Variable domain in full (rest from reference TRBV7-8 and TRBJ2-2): GAGVSQSPRYKVAKRGQDVALRCDPISGHVSLFWYQQALGQGPEFLTYFQNEAQLDKSGLPSDRFFAERPEGSVSTLKIQRTQQEDSAVYLCASSLSRTGEGHTGELFFGEGSRLTVL.

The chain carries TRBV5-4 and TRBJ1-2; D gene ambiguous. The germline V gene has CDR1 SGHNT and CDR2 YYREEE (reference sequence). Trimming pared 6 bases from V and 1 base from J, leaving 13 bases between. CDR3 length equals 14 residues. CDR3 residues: CASTEGSLNYGYTF. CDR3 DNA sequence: TGTGCCAGCACCGAGGGATCACTTAACTATGGCTACACCTTC.

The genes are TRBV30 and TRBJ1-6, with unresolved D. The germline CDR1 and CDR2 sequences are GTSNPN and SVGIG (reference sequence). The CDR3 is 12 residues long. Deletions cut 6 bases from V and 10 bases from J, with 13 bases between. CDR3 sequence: CACTGIKSPLHF. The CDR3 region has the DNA TGTGCCTGTACGGGGATCAAATCACCCCTCCACTTT.

For the CDR3, the DNA is TGCGCCAGCAGTCCCCCAGGAGGGCCCAATCAGCCCCAGCATTTT. Translating gives CASSPPGGPNQPQHF. The chain employs TRBV23-1 and TRBJ1-5; D is ambiguous. TRBV23-1 is an ORF for which the function is uncertain. Trimming took off 4 bases at V and 3 bases at J, with 13 bases between the two ends. CDR3 length: 15 residues.